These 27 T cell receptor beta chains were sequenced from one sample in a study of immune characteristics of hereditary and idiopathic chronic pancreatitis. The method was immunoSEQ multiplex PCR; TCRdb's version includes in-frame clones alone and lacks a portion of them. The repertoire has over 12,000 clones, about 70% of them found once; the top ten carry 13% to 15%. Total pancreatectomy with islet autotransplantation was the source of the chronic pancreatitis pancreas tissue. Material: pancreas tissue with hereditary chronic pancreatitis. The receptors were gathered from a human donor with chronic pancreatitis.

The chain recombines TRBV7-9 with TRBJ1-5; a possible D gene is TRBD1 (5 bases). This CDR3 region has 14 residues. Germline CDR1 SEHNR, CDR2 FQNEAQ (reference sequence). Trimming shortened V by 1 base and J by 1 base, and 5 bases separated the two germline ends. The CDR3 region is CASSLGQSNQPQHF. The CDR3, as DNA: TGTGCCAGCAGCTTAGGACAGAGCAATCAGCCCCAGCATTTT.

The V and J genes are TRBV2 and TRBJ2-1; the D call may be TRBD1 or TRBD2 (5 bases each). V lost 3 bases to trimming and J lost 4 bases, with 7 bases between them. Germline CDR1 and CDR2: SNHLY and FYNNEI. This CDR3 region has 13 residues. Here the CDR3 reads CASSDEGYNEQFF. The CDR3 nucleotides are TGTGCCAGCAGTGACGAGGGGTACAATGAGCAGTTCTTC.

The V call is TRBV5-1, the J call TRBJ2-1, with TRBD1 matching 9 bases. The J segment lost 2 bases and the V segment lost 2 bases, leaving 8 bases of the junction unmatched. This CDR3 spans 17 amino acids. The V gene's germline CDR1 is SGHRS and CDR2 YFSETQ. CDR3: CASSFRSGQGTYNEQFF. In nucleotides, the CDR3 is TGCGCCAGCAGCTTTAGGTCGGGACAGGGAACCTACAATGAGCAGTTCTTC.

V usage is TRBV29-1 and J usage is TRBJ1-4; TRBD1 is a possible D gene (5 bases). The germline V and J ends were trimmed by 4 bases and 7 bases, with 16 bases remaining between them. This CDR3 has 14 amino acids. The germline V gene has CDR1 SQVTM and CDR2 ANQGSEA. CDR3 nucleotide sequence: TGCAGCGTTGGGGACGGGTTCGATGGTGAAAAACTGTTTTTT. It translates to CSVGDGFDGEKLFF. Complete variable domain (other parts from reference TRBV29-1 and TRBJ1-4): SAVISQKPSRDICQRGTSLTIQCQVDSQVTMMFWYRQQPGQSLTLIATANQGSEATYESGFVIDKFPISRPNLTFSTLTVSNMSPEDSSIYLCSVGDGFDGEKLFFGSGTQLSVL.

The DNA for the CDR3 is TGCAGTGGCATCGCGAGGGGGGCTTTCTTT. Its translation: CSGIARGAFF. V and J are TRBV20-1 and TRBJ1-1, with D possibly being TRBD1 (6 bases). Looked up from germline, CDR1 is DFQATT and CDR2 is SNEGSKA (reference sequence). The V end was cut by 7 bases, the J end by 11 bases, with 14 bases between. The CDR3 spans 10 residues.

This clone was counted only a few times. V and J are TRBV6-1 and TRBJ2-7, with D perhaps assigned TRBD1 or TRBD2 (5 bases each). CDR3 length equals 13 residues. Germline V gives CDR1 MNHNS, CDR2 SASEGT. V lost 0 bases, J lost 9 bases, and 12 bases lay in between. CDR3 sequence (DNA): TGTGCCAGCAGTGAAGCGGAAGGGACGGGGCAGTACTTC. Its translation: CASSEAEGTGQYF.

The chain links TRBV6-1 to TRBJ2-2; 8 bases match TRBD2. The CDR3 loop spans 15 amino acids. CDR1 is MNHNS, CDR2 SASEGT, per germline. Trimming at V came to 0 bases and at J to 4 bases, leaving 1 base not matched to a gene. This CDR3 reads CASSEAGGGTGELFF. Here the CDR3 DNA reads TGTGCCAGCAGTGAAGCCGGGGGGGGCACCGGGGAGCTGTTTTTT.

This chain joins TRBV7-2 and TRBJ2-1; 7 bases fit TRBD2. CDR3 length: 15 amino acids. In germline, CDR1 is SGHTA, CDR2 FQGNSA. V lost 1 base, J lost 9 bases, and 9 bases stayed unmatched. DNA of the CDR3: TGTGCCAGCAGCTTAGTGCCTTCCCGCGGGGGTGAGCAGTTCTTC. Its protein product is CASSLVPSRGGEQFF.

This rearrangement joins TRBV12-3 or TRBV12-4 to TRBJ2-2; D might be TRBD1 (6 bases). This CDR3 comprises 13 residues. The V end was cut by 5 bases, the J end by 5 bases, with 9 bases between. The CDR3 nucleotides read TGTGCCAGCAGTCGACAGGCGACCGGGGAGCTGTTTTTT. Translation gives CASSRQATGELFF.

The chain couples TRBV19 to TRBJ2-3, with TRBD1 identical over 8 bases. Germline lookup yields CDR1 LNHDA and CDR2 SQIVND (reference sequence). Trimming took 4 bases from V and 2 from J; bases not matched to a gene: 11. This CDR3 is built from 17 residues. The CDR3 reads CASSTDYRTGLTDTQYF. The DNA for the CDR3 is TGTGCCAGTAGTACAGACTATCGGACAGGGCTCACAGATACGCAGTATTTT.

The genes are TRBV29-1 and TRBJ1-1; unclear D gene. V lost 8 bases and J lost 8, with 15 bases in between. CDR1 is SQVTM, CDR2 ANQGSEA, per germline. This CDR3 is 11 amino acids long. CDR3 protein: CSSQGLGEAFF. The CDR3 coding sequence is TGCAGCTCACAAGGTTTAGGGGAAGCTTTCTTT.

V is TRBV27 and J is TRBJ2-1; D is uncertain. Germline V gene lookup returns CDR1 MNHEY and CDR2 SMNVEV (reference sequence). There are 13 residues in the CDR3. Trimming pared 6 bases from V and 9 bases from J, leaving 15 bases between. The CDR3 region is CASRGSSTLEQFF. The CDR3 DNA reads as TGTGCCAGCAGAGGCAGTTCTACGCTTGAGCAGTTCTTC.

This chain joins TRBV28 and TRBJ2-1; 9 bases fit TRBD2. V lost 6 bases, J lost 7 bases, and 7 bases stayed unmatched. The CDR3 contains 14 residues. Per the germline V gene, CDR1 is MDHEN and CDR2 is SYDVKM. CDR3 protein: CASSLSGRYNEQFF. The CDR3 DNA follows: TGTGCCAGCAGCCTTAGCGGGAGATATAATGAGCAGTTCTTC.

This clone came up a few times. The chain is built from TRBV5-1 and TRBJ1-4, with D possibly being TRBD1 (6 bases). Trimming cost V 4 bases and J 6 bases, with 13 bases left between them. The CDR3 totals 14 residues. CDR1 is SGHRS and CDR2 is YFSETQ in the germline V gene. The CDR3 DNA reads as TGCGCCAGCAGCCACAAGGGGGACCATGAAAAACTGTTTTTT. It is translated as CASSHKGDHEKLFF.

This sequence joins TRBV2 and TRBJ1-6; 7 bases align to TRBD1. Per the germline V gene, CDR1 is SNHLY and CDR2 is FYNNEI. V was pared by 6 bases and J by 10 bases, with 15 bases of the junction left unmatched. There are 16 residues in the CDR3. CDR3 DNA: TGTGCCAGCAGGGGAGACCACAGGGGATGGGGCTCACCCCTCCACTTT. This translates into CASRGDHRGWGSPLHF.

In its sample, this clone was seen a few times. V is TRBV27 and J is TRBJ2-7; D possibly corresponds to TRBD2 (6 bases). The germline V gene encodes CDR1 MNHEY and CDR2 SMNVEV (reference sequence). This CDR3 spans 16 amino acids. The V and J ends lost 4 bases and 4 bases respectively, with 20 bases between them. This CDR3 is CASSYSGGTGGYEQYF. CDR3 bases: TGTGCCAGCAGTTATTCCGGGGGTACTGGGGGATACGAGCAGTACTTC.

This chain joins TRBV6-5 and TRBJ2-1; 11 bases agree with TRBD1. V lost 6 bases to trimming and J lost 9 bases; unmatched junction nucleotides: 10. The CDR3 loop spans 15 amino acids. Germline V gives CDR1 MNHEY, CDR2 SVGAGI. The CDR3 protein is CASRRTGGITSEQFF. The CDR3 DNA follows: TGTGCCAGCAGAAGGACAGGGGGCATAACGAGTGAGCAGTTCTTC.

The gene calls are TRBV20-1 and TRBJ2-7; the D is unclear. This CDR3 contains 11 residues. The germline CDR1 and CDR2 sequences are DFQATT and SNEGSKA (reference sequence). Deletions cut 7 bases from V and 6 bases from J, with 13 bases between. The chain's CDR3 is CSGHDVSEQYF. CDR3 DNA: TGCAGTGGCCACGACGTCTCCGAGCAGTACTTC.

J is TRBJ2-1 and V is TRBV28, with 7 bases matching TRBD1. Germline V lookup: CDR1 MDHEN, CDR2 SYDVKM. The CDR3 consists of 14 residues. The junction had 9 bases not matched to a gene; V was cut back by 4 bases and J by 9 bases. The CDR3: CASSSPDRVLEQFF. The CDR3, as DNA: TGTGCCAGCAGTTCGCCCGACAGGGTTCTTGAGCAGTTCTTC.

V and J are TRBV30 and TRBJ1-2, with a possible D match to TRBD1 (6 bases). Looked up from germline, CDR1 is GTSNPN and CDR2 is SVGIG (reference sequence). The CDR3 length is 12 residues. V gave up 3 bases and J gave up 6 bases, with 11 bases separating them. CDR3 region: CAWRQGADGYTF. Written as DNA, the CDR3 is TGTGCCTGGAGACAGGGAGCCGATGGCTACACCTTC.

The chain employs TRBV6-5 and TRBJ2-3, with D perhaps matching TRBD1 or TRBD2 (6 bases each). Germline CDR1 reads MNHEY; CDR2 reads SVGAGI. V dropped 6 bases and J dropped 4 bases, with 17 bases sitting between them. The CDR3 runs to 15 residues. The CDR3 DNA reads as TGTGCCAGCAGACTTACGGGGGCTAAGGCAGATACGCAGTATTTT. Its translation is CASRLTGAKADTQYF.

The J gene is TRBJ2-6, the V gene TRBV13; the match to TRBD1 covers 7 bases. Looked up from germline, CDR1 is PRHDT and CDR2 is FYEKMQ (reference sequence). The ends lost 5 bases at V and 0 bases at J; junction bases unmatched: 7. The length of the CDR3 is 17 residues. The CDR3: CASSPGDSISGANVLTF. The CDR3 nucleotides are TGTGCCAGCAGCCCCGGGGACAGCATCTCTGGGGCCAACGTCCTGACTTTC.

This chain's CDR3 is CSVGALYTEAFF. The CDR3 DNA sequence: TGCAGCGTGGGCGCCCTGTACACTGAAGCTTTCTTT. The genes are TRBV29-1 and TRBJ1-1; D is ambiguous. The CDR3 consists of 12 residues. Trimming left V 6 bases short and J 3 bases short, with 11 bases between. Germline CDR1 reads SQVTM; CDR2 reads ANQGSEA. Looking up the rest from reference TRBV29-1 and TRBJ1-1 gives the full variable domain: SAVISQKPSRDICQRGTSLTIQCQVDSQVTMMFWYRQQPGQSLTLIATANQGSEATYESGFVIDKFPISRPNLTFSTLTVSNMSPEDSSIYLCSVGALYTEAFFGQGTRLTVV.

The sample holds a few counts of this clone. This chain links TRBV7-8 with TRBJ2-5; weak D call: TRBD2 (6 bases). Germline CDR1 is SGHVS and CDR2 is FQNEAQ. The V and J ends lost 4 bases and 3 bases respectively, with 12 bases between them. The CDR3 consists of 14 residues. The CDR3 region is CASSYGGAKETQYF. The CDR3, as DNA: TGTGCCAGCAGCTACGGGGGAGCGAAAGAGACCCAGTACTTC.

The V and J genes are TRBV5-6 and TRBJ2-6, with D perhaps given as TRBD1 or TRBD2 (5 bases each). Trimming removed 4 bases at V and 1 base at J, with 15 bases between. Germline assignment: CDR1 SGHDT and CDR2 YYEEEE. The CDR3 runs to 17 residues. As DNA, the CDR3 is TGTGCCAGCAGCCCGGCCCTGGGGGAGTCTGGGGCCAACGTCCTGACTTTC. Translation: CASSPALGESGANVLTF. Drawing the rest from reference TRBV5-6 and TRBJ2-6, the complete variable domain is DAGVTQSPTHLIKTRGQQVTLRCSPKSGHDTVSWYQQALGQGPQFIFQYYEEEERQRGNFPDRFSGHQFPNYSSELNVNALLLGDSALYLCASSPALGESGANVLTFGAGSRLTVL.

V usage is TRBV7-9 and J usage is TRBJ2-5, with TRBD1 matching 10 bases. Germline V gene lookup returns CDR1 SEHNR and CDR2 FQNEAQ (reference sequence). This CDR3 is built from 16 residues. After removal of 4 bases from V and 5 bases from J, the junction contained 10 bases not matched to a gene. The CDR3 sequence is CASSSRQGAIGETQYF. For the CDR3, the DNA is TGTGCCAGCAGCTCCAGACAGGGGGCGATCGGGGAGACCCAGTACTTC.

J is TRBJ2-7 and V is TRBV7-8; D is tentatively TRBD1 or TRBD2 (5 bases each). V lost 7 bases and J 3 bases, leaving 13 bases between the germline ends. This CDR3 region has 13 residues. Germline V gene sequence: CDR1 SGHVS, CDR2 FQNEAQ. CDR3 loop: CASNQGGHYEQYF. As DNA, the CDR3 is TGTGCCAGCAACCAAGGAGGACACTACGAGCAGTACTTC.